This T cell receptor (beta chain) was captured in a study of cytomegalovirus exposure and HLA in healthy donors. General study results and limits: Investigators reported some 150 TCR beta chains as tied to cytomegalovirus. Indistinguishability led to the exclusion of some V segments, TRBV6-2 and TRBV6-3 included. The dataset shows that most TCR sequences were rare, while some public TCRs occurred in many donors.

This clone was seen only once. Its target is not known. Use of 60 Vbeta and 13 Jbeta primers characterized the PCR. Only in-frame clones appear in the TCRdb table, and some are missing; sequencing was by immunoSEQ multiplex PCR. In the table there are approximately 170,000 clones, roughly 80% of which are singletons. The CDR3 consists of 13 residues. Trimming took 0 bases from V and 6 from J, leaving 9 bases between them. Per germline, CDR1 GTSNPN and CDR2 SVGIG (reference sequence). The sequencing sample was made of PBMCs. The receptor's source is a male donor in good health and CMV-seronegative. The chain combines TRBV30 with TRBJ2-1; D is unclear. CDR3 sequence (DNA): TGTGCCTGGAGTGTACATCTAGTCAATGAGCAGTTCTTC. Protein: CAWSVHLVNEQFF.